What follows are 25 T cell receptor beta chains derived from one specimen sequenced in a study of cytomegalovirus exposure and HLA in healthy donors. PCR amplification relied on 60 Vbeta primers (plus 13 Jbeta primers). Repertoires were generated with immunoSEQ multiplex PCR, while TCRdb's copy carries only in-frame clones and drops some. The table records some 160,000 clones, roughly 80% of them present only once. Sequenced: PBMCs. Every receptor here comes from a male donor in good health and CMV-seronegative.

This clone was picked up one time. The chain employs TRBV5-4 and TRBJ2-3; the match to TRBD2 covers 7 bases. The length of the CDR3 is 16 residues. V was pared by 1 base and J by 0 bases, with 5 bases of the junction left unmatched. CDR1 is SGHNT and CDR2 is YYREEE in the germline V gene (reference sequence). The CDR3 region is CASSLYSGSSTDTQYF. The CDR3 nucleotides read TGTGCCAGCAGCTTGTATAGCGGGTCTAGCACAGATACGCAGTATTTT.

The chain's CDR3 is CASSLDRVRYEQYF. In nucleotides, the CDR3 is TGCGCCAGCAGCTTGGATCGGGTTCGGTACGAGCAGTACTTC. The V call is TRBV5-1, the J call TRBJ2-7; D call uncertain. V was trimmed by 0 bases and J by 4 bases, leaving 11 bases between them. Germline-derived CDR1 and CDR2 are SGHRS and YFSETQ. The CDR3 extends over 14 amino acids.

The CDR3 region is CASSFQTGAYNEQFF. Written as DNA, the CDR3 is TGTGCCAGCAGTTTTCAGACGGGAGCTTACAATGAGCAGTTCTTC. This chain joins TRBV28 and TRBJ2-1; a possible D gene is TRBD2 (6 bases). CDR1 and CDR2 from the germline V gene are MDHEN and SYDVKM. Trimming left V 3 bases short and J 4 bases short, with 13 bases between. This CDR3 contains 15 residues.

The chain joins TRBV29-1 to TRBJ2-3, with 8 bases aligning to TRBD1. The CDR3 runs 15 residues. Germline values: CDR1 SQVTM, CDR2 ANQGSEA. Trimming took 3 bases from V and 1 from J; bases not matched to a gene: 6. CDR3 amino acids: CSVDGVGQGTDTQYF. CDR3 in DNA: TGCAGCGTTGATGGGGTGGGACAGGGCACAGATACGCAGTATTTT.

The chain joins TRBV30 to TRBJ2-7, with D possibly matching TRBD1 (6 bases). The CDR3 runs to 13 residues. Per germline, CDR1 GTSNPN and CDR2 SVGIG (reference sequence). Here the CDR3 DNA reads TGTGCGCATGACCGGGACACCTCCTACGAGCAGTACTTC. This encodes CAHDRDTSYEQYF.

The chain uses TRBV7-2 and TRBJ1-5; TRBD1 is a possible D gene (5 bases). Trimming removed 1 base at V and 12 bases at J, with 7 bases between. CDR3 length: 11 amino acids. CDR1 and CDR2 (germline): SGHTA, FQGNSA. As DNA, the CDR3 is TGTGCCAGCAGCTTAGTGGGGCTCCAGCATTTT. This gives the protein CASSLVGLQHF.

The V call is TRBV11-1, the J call TRBJ2-5; 7 nucleotides line up with TRBD1. CDR3 length equals 15 residues. Germline V gene sequence: CDR1 SGHAT, CDR2 FQDESV (reference sequence). The J segment lost 4 bases and the V segment lost 1 base, leaving 6 bases of the junction unmatched. CDR3 coding DNA: TGTGCCAGCAGCTTAGTCCCCGACAGGGCAGAGACCCAGTACTTC. Amino acids: CASSLVPDRAETQYF.

The genes are TRBV6-5 and TRBJ2-3; TRBD2 is a possible D gene (6 bases). Germline CDR1 is MNHEY and CDR2 is SVGAGI. Trimming removed 6 bases from V and 6 bases from J, with 16 bases in between. The CDR3 sequence is 14 residues long. The chain's CDR3 is CASSPSGSMDTQYF. The CDR3 DNA reads TGTGCCAGCAGCCCTTCCGGGAGCATGGATACGCAGTATTTT.

The chain joins TRBV19 to TRBJ1-2, with 8 bases lining up with TRBD1. V lost 7 bases, J lost 6 bases, and 7 bases stayed unmatched. CDR1 LNHDA and CDR2 SQIVND come from the germline V gene (reference sequence). The CDR3 contains 13 residues. CDR3 loop: CASTARQGNGYTF. The CDR3 nucleotides are TGTGCCAGTACCGCCCGACAGGGGAATGGCTACACCTTC.

The gene calls are TRBV6-4 and TRBJ2-7, with 7 bases matching TRBD2. The CDR3 sequence is 13 residues long. J was trimmed by 9 bases and V by 7 bases; bases with no gene match: 12. Germline-derived CDR1 and CDR2 are MRHNA and SNTAGT. CDR3 amino acids: CASMKSGTSRQYF. CDR3 nucleotides: TGTGCCAGCATGAAAAGCGGGACGAGCCGGCAGTACTTC.

For this clone: Other nucleotide sequences in the sample specify the same CDR3. The gene calls are TRBV6-5 and TRBJ2-7; 9 bases line up with TRBD1. The CDR3 loop spans 14 amino acids. Germline lookup yields CDR1 MNHEY and CDR2 SVGAGI. Losses at the gene ends were 6 bases for V and 3 bases for J; bases not matched to a gene: 6. CDR3 sequence (DNA): TGTGCCAGCAGCCCGGGGACAGGGAACTACGAGCAGTACTTC. Translation gives CASSPGTGNYEQYF.

The V gene is TRBV28, the J gene TRBJ2-1, with D tentatively TRBD1 (5 bases). V lost 8 bases and J lost 2, with 13 bases in between. The germline V gene has CDR1 MDHEN and CDR2 SYDVKM. This CDR3 region has 14 residues. The CDR3 bases are TGTGCCAGCTTAGAGCAGGGTCCCTACAATGAGCAGTTCTTC. Encoded protein: CASLEQGPYNEQFF.

V gene TRBV19 combines with J gene TRBJ2-2; D ambiguous. Germline values: CDR1 LNHDA, CDR2 SQIVND (reference sequence). The CDR3 is 15 amino acids. Trimming cost V 7 bases and J 2 bases, with 14 bases left between them. The CDR3 region has the DNA TGTGCCAGTAAGCTGAACAGCCGAAACACCGGGGAGCTGTTTTTT. The encoded protein is CASKLNSRNTGELFF.

This chain connects TRBV20-1 to TRBJ2-5, with D unclear. The CDR3 contains 11 residues. The germline V gene encodes CDR1 DFQATT and CDR2 SNEGSKA (reference sequence). V gave up 4 bases and J gave up 2 bases, with 5 bases separating them. Here the CDR3 reads CSAISQETQYF. In nucleotides, the CDR3 is TGCAGTGCTATCAGTCAAGAGACCCAGTACTTC.

The chain has TRBV13 and TRBJ2-7, with 7 bases that match TRBD1. The CDR3 length is 15 residues. The V gene's germline CDR1 is PRHDT and CDR2 FYEKMQ (reference sequence). V gave up 2 bases and J gave up 0 bases; unmatched junction bases: 4. In DNA, the CDR3 is TGTGCCAGCAGCTTACGAGGGGGCAACTCCTACGAGCAGTACTTC. It yields the protein CASSLRGGNSYEQYF.

This clone appeared once. The genes are TRBV14 and TRBJ2-3; 11 nucleotides align to TRBD2. V lost 2 bases and J lost 4; bases outside the gene matches: 8. The germline gives CDR1 SGHDN, CDR2 FVKESK. The CDR3 is made up of 17 amino acids. As DNA, the CDR3 is TGTGCCAGCAGCCAACGTAGCGGGAGGGCCAACGCAGATACGCAGTATTTT. The encoded protein is CASSQRSGRANADTQYF. Variable domain in full (rest from reference TRBV14 and TRBJ2-3): EAGVTQFPSHSVIEKGQTVTLRCDPISGHDNLYWYRRVMGKEIKFLLHFVKESKQDESGMPNNRFLAERTGGTYSTLKVQPAELEDSGVYFCASSQRSGRANADTQYFGPGTRLTVL.

This clone was seen once. At one of its ends the junction is not consistent with the germline gene, which may arise from a read error. The chain links TRBV7-9 to TRBJ2-1, with 8 bases fitting TRBD2. CDR3 size: 18 residues. Germline V gene data show CDR1 as SEHNR and CDR2 as FQNEAQ (reference sequence). CDR3 nucleotides: TGTTCCAGCAGCGCAACGGGACTAGGGTCGAGCTCCTACAATGAGCAGTTCTTC. Its translation: CSSSATGLGSSSYNEQFF.

The chain combines TRBV4-2 with TRBJ1-1, with D possibly matching TRBD1 (5 bases). Trimming left V 1 base short and J 1 base short, with 10 bases between. This CDR3 has 15 amino acids. Germline V lookup: CDR1 LGHNA, CDR2 YNFKEQ. The CDR3 region is CASSQVGGGNTEAFF. CDR3 coding DNA: TGTGCCAGCAGCCAAGTTGGGGGAGGGAACACTGAAGCTTTCTTT.

This clone was observed once. The chain carries TRBV2 and TRBJ2-3, with 8 bases fitting TRBD2. Germline V gene lookup returns CDR1 SNHLY and CDR2 FYNNEI. This CDR3 contains 15 residues. V was clipped by 8 bases and J by 0 bases; unmatched bases: 7. The CDR3 DNA sequence: TGTGCCAGCGAGCGGGAGCCAACTAGCACAGATACGCAGTATTTT. This codes for CASEREPTSTDTQYF.

The chain combines TRBV6-1 with TRBJ1-6; D gene ambiguous. The CDR3 totals 13 residues. The V end lost 11 bases, the J end lost 9 bases, and 17 bases lay between the germline ends. The germline V gene encodes CDR1 MNHNS and CDR2 SASEGT. DNA for the CDR3: TGTGCCGAGAGGGAGGGAATGTCTTCACCCCTCCACTTT. It yields the protein CAEREGMSSPLHF.

The genes are TRBV19 and TRBJ2-3; D might be TRBD2 (7 bases). CDR3 length equals 15 residues. Germline loops: CDR1 LNHDA, CDR2 SQIVND (reference sequence). The V end lost 5 bases, the J end lost 5 bases, and 17 bases lay between the germline ends. CDR3 nucleotide sequence: TGTGCCAGTAGTCCCCCGGGGGGCCGGGTAGATACGCAGTATTTT. As protein: CASSPPGGRVDTQYF.

The chain has TRBV15 and TRBJ1-2, with a tentative D call TRBD1 (6 bases). This CDR3 contains 14 residues. V was cut by 5 bases and J by 2 bases, with 12 bases left in between. Germline values: CDR1 LNHNV, CDR2 YYDKDF (reference sequence). The CDR3 region has the DNA TGTGCCACCAGCTCTGAGCAGGGGAACTATGGCTACACCTTC. Its translation is CATSSEQGNYGYTF.

This clone occurred once. The chain uses TRBV7-2 and TRBJ2-3; 8 bases agree with TRBD1. CDR1 and CDR2 from the germline V gene are SGHTA and FQGNSA. Trimming took 3 bases from V and 3 from J; bases not matched to a gene: 5. This CDR3 contains 15 residues. This chain's CDR3 is CASSLDRVATDTQYF. The CDR3 nucleotides read TGTGCCAGCAGCTTGGACAGGGTGGCGACAGATACGCAGTATTTT.

The V call is TRBV5-1, the J call TRBJ1-3; TRBD1 agrees at 8 bases. Germline trimming cut 2 bases from V and 4 bases from J; bases unmatched to any gene: 5. This CDR3 contains 15 residues. Germline values: CDR1 SGHRS, CDR2 YFSETQ. This chain's CDR3 is CASSLGRGRGNTIYF. The DNA for the CDR3 is TGCGCCAGCAGCTTAGGCAGGGGGCGAGGAAACACCATATATTTT.

This chain connects TRBV5-1 to TRBJ1-5; D is unresolved. The germline V gene encodes CDR1 SGHRS and CDR2 YFSETQ. This CDR3 has 15 amino acids. The ends were cut back, 0 bases at V and 3 bases at J, with 10 bases in the middle. The DNA of the CDR3 is TGCGCCAGCAGCTTGGGAGGGAACTACAATCAGCCCCAGCATTTT. It is translated as CASSLGGNYNQPQHF. The whole variable domain, filled in from reference TRBV5-1 and TRBJ1-5, reads KAGVTQTPRYLIKTRGQQVTLSCSPISGHRSVSWYQQTPGQGLQFLFEYFSETQRNKGNFPGRFSGRQFSNSRSEMNVSTLELGDSALYLCASSLGGNYNQPQHFGDGTRLSIL.